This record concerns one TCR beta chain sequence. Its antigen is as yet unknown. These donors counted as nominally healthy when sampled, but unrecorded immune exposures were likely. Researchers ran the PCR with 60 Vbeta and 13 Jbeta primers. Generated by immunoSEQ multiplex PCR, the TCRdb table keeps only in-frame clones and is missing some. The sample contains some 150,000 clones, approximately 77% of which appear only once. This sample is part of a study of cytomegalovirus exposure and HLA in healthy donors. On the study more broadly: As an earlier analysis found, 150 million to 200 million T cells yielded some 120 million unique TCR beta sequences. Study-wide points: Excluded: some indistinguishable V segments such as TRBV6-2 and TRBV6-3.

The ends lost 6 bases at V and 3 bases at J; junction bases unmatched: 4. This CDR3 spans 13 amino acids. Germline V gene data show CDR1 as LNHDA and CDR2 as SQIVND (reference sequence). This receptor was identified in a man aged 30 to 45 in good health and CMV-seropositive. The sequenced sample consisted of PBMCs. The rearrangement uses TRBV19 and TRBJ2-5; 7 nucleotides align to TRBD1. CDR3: CASRRGTEETQYF. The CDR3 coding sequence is TGTGCCAGTAGAAGGGGGACAGAAGAGACCCAGTACTTC. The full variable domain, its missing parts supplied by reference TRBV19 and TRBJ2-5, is DGGITQSPKYLFRKEGQNVTLSCEQNLNHDAMYWYRQDPGQGLRLIYYSQIVNDFQKGDIAEGYSVSREKKESFPLTVTSAQKNPTAFYLCASRRGTEETQYFGPGTRLLVL.